This T cell receptor (beta chain) was recovered during a study of blood T cell repertoires in COVID-19. Background on the study: Specimens from acute and convalescent COVID-19 originated in the United States, Italy and Spain. The analysed material was cDNA or gDNA that came from T cells, B-cell-depleted T cells, or PBMCs.

Original methodology: Estimated nucleated cell counts came from reference gene primer amplification. Using immunoSEQ multiplex PCR, the repertoire was profiled, and TCRdb retains in-frame clones only, with some absent. V and J calls and clone size are given by that table; D and trimming were obtained from the DNA. The table has fewer than 300,000 clones, about nine tenths seen once. CDR1 is KGHSH and CDR2 is LQKENI in the germline V gene. The CDR3 has 14 amino acids. V was clipped by 3 bases and J by 1 base, with 10 bases between them. Enrollment of patients from Seattle took place during active infection, with longitudinal follow-up.

This receptor was obtained from a man aged 45-65 years with COVID-19, enrolled during active disease. Sequencing input: peripheral blood. This rearrangement joins TRBV18 to TRBJ2-7; a weak D match, TRBD1 (6 bases). The CDR3 DNA reads TGTGCCAGCTCACCCACAAGGGGGTCCTACGAGCAGTACTTC. This sequence encodes CASSPTRGSYEQYF.